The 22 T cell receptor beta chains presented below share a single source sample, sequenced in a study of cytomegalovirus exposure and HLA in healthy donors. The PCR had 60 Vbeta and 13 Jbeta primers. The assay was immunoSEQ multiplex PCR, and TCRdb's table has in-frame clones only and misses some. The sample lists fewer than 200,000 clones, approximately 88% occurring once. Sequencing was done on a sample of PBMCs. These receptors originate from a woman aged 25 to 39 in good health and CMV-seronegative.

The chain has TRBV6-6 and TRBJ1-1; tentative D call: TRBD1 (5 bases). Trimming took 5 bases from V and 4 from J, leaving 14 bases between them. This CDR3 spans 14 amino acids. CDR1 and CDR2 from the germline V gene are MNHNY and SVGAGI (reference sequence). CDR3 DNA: TGTGCCAGCAGTCAAAACGGGGGGGTCACTGAAGCTTTCTTT. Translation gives CASSQNGGVTEAFF.

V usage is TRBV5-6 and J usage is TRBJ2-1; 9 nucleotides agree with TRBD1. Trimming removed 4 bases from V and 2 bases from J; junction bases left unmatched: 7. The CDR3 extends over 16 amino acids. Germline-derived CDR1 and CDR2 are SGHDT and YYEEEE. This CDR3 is CASSGGQGWAYNEQFF. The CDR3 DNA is TGTGCCAGCAGCGGGGGACAGGGATGGGCCTACAATGAGCAGTTCTTC. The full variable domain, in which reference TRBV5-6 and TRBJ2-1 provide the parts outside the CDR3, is DAGVTQSPTHLIKTRGQQVTLRCSPKSGHDTVSWYQQALGQGPQFIFQYYEEEERQRGNFPDRFSGHQFPNYSSELNVNALLLGDSALYLCASSGGQGWAYNEQFFGPGTRLTVL.

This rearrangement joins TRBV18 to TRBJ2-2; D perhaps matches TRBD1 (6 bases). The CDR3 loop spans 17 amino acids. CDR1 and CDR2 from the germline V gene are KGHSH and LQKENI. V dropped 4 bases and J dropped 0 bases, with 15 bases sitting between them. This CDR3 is CASSQTLRGSNTGELFF. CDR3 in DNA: TGTGCCAGCTCACAAACGCTCAGGGGATCGAACACCGGGGAGCTGTTTTTT.

The CDR3 nucleotides read TGTGCCAGTAGTATCTCGGCACTAGCGGGGGGGCCGGAGACCCAGTACTTC. Amino acid sequence: CASSISALAGGPETQYF. The V call is TRBV19, the J call TRBJ2-5; TRBD2 matches 13 bases. The CDR3 spans 17 residues. V shed 3 bases, J shed 5 bases, and the junction held 9 bases outside the gene matches. CDR1 LNHDA and CDR2 SQIVND come from the germline V gene (reference sequence).

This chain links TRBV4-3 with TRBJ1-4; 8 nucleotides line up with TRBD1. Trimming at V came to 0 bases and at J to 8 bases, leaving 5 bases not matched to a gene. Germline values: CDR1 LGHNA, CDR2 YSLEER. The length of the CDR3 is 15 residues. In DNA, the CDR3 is TGCGCCAGCAGCCAAGATCTTGACAGGGGAGAAAAACTGTTTTTT. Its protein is CASSQDLDRGEKLFF.

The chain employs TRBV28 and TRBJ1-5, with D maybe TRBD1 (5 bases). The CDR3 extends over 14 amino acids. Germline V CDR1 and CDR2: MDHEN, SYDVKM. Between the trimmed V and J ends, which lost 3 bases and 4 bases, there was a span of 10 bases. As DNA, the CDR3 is TGTGCCAGCAGTTTCTCAGGGCGGAATCAGCCCCAGCATTTT. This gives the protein CASSFSGRNQPQHF.

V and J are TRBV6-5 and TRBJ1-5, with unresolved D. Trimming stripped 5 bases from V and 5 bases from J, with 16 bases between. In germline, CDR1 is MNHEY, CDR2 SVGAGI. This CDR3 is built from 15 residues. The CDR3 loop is CASSLIPTGDQPQHF. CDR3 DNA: TGTGCCAGCAGTCTAATCCCCACCGGAGATCAGCCCCAGCATTTT.

CDR3: CAWSRSLAGGYNEQFF. In nucleotides, the CDR3 is TGTGCCTGGAGCCGTTCCCTAGCGGGAGGCTACAATGAGCAGTTCTTC. The chain uses TRBV30 and TRBJ2-1, with 11 positions matching TRBD2. The trim removed 3 bases at V and 3 bases at J, leaving 7 bases unmatched. The germline gives CDR1 GTSNPN, CDR2 SVGIG (reference sequence). The CDR3 length is 16 residues.

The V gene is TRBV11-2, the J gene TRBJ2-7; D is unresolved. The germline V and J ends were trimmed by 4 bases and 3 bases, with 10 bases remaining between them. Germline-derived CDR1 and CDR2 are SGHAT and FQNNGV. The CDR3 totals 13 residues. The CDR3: CASSSRRGYEQYF. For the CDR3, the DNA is TGTGCCAGCAGCTCCCGGAGAGGCTACGAGCAGTACTTC.

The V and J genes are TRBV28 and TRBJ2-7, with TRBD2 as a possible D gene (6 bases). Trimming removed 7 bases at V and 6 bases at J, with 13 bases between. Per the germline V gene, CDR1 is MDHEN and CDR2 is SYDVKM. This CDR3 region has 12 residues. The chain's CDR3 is CASIGTPLEQYF. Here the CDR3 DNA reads TGTGCCAGCATCGGGACTCCTCTCGAGCAGTACTTC.

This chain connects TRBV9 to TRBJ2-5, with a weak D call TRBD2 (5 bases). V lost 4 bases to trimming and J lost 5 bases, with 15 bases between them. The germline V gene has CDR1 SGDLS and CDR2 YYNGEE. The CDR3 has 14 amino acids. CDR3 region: CASSFRRGGETQYF. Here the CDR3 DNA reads TGTGCCAGCAGCTTCCGTCGGGGTGGGGAGACCCAGTACTTC.

The CDR3 sequence is CASSHPGESQPQHF. CDR3 in DNA: TGTGCCAGCAGTCACCCAGGGGAGAGTCAGCCCCAGCATTTT. The V call is TRBV7-9, the J call TRBJ1-5; a weak D match, TRBD1 (6 bases). CDR3 length equals 14 residues. Germline V gene data show CDR1 as SEHNR and CDR2 as FQNEAQ (reference sequence). V lost 6 bases to trimming and J lost 6 bases, with 15 bases between them. Supplemented by reference TRBV7-9 and TRBJ1-5, the full variable domain reads DTGVSQNPRHKITKRGQNVTFRCDPISEHNRLYWYRQTLGQGPEFLTYFQNEAQLEKSRLLSDRFSAERPKGSFSTLEIQRTEQGDSAMYLCASSHPGESQPQHFGDGTRLSIL.

The CDR3 DNA reads TGTGCCAGCAGCAGAGGGGGCGCAGATACGCAGTATTTT. Translation: CASSRGGADTQYF. The V call is TRBV7-9, the J call TRBJ2-3; 7 bases align to TRBD1. After removal of 5 bases from V and 4 bases from J, the junction contained 3 bases not matched to a gene. The CDR3 covers 13 residues. Germline V lookup: CDR1 SEHNR, CDR2 FQNEAQ (reference sequence).

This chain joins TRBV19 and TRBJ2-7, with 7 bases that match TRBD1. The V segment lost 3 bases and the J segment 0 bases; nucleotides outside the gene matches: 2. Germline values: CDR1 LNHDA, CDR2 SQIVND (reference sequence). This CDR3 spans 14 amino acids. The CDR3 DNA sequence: TGTGCCAGTAGTATCAGGGGGTCCTCCTACGAGCAGTACTTC. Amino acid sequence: CASSIRGSSYEQYF.

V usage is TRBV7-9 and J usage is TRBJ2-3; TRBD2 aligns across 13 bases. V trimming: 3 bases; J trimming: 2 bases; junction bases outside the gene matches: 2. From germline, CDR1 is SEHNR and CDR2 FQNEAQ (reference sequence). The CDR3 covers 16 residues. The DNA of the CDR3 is TGTGCCAGCAGCTTCGGGACTAGCGGGGCCACAGATACGCAGTATTTT. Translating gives CASSFGTSGATDTQYF.

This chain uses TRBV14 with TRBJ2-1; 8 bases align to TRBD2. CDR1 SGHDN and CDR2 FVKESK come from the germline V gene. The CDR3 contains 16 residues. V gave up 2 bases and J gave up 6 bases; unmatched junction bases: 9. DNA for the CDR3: TGTGCCAGCAGCCAAATCGGGGGGGCCGGGTTCAATGAGCAGTTCTTC. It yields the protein CASSQIGGAGFNEQFF. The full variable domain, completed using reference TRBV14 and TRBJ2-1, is EAGVTQFPSHSVIEKGQTVTLRCDPISGHDNLYWYRRVMGKEIKFLLHFVKESKQDESGMPNNRFLAERTGGTYSTLKVQPAELEDSGVYFCASSQIGGAGFNEQFFGPGTRLTVL.

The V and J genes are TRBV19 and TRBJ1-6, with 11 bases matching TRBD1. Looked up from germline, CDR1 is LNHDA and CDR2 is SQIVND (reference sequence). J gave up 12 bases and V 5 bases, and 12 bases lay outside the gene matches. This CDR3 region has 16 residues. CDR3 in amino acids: CASSPLGQGVGIPLHF. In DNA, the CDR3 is TGTGCCAGTAGTCCACTGGGACAGGGGGTAGGGATACCCCTCCACTTT.

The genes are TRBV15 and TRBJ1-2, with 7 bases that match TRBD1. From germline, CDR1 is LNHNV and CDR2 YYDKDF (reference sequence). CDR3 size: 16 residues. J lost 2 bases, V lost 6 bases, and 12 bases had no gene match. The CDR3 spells CATRTDRVELNYGYTF. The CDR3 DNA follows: TGTGCCACCAGAACCGACAGGGTTGAATTAAACTATGGCTACACCTTC.

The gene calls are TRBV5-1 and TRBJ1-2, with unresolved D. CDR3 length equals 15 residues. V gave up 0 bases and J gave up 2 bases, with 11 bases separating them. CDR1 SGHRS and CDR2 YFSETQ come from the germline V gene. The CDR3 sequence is CASSLDTGINYGYTF. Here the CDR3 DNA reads TGCGCCAGCAGCTTGGATACGGGGATCAACTATGGCTACACCTTC. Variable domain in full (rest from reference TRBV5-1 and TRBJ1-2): KAGVTQTPRYLIKTRGQQVTLSCSPISGHRSVSWYQQTPGQGLQFLFEYFSETQRNKGNFPGRFSGRQFSNSRSEMNVSTLELGDSALYLCASSLDTGINYGYTFGSGTRLTVV.

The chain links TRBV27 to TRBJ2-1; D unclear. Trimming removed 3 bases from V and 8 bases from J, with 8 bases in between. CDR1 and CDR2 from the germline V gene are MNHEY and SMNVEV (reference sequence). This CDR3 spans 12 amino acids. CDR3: CASSLGRDEQFF. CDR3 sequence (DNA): TGTGCCAGCAGTTTGGGTCGGGATGAGCAGTTCTTC.

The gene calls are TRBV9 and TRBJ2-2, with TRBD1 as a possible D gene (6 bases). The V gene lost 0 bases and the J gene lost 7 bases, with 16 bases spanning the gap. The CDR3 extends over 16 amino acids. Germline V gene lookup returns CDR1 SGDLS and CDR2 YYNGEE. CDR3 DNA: TGTGCCAGCAGCGTAGGGGGGCATCCTAGTTACGGGGAGCTGTTTTTT. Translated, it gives CASSVGGHPSYGELFF.

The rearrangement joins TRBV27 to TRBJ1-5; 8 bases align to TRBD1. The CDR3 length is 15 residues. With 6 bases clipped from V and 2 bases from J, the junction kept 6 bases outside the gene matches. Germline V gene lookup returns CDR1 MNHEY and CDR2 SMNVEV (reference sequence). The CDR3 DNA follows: TGTGCCAGCAGCCCGAACAGGGGGGGCAATCAGCCCCAGCATTTT. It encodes CASSPNRGGNQPQHF.